These 17 T cell receptor beta chains were sequenced from one sample in a study of T cell responses to AZD1222 COVID-19 vaccine. The table came from immunoSEQ multiplex PCR; TCRdb's copy has only in-frame clones and leaves some out. The sample has roughly 97,000 clones; around 90% are singletons. Specimen: peripheral blood, collected on day 0 of AZD1222 vaccination. These receptors were taken from an adult in good health.

The V call is TRBV5-6, the J call TRBJ1-5; no reliable D call. Deletions cut 3 bases from V and 3 bases from J, with 10 bases between. The CDR3 sequence is 14 residues long. Germline CDR1 is SGHDT and CDR2 is YYEEEE. The DNA of the CDR3 is TGTGCCAGCAGCTCCGACGGCCTCAATCAGCCCCAGCATTTT. As protein: CASSSDGLNQPQHF. The full variable domain, rest sourced from reference TRBV5-6 and TRBJ1-5, is DAGVTQSPTHLIKTRGQQVTLRCSPKSGHDTVSWYQQALGQGPQFIFQYYEEEERQRGNFPDRFSGHQFPNYSSELNVNALLLGDSALYLCASSSDGLNQPQHFGDGTRLSIL.

The chain links TRBV28 to TRBJ1-1; unclear D gene. The CDR3 runs 14 residues. V was shortened by 6 bases and J by 0 bases, with 11 bases between the two germline ends. The germline gives CDR1 MDHEN, CDR2 SYDVKM. The chain's CDR3 is CASRGSLMNTEAFF. Here the CDR3 DNA reads TGTGCCAGCAGGGGCTCACTCATGAACACTGAAGCTTTCTTT.

This clone was recorded once. The CDR3 sequence is CASSLVTPSGPEAFF. The DNA for the CDR3 is TGTGCCAGCAGCTTAGTAACGCCCTCAGGCCCTGAAGCTTTCTTT. The J gene is TRBJ1-1, the V gene TRBV7-9; D remains ambiguous. The ends were cut back, 1 base at V and 6 bases at J, with 15 bases in the middle. Germline CDR1 and CDR2: SEHNR and FQNEAQ (reference sequence). The CDR3 has 15 amino acids.

The chain carries TRBV28 and TRBJ2-1; 9 positions agree with TRBD1. The length of the CDR3 is 15 residues. The V gene end was trimmed by 5 bases and the J gene end by 5 bases; junction bases not matched to a gene: 7. Germline V gene lookup returns CDR1 MDHEN and CDR2 SYDVKM. CDR3 protein: CASSLTGQGHNEQFF. CDR3 DNA: TGTGCCAGCAGTCTGACGGGACAGGGCCACAATGAGCAGTTCTTC.

This sequence joins TRBV18 and TRBJ2-3; 8 bases line up with TRBD2. Germline values: CDR1 KGHSH, CDR2 LQKENI. This CDR3 is built from 17 residues. Germline trimming cut 2 bases from V and 0 bases from J; bases unmatched to any gene: 7. The CDR3 DNA is TGTGCCAGCTCACCATTCCGTAGGACTAGCAGCACAGATACGCAGTATTTT. Translated, it gives CASSPFRRTSSTDTQYF.

The chain employs TRBV14 and TRBJ1-4; TRBD1 agrees at 7 bases. The CDR3 covers 16 residues. The V gene end was trimmed by 1 base and the J gene end by 3 bases; junction bases not matched to a gene: 5. Looked up from germline, CDR1 is SGHDN and CDR2 is FVKESK. CDR3 sequence (DNA): TGTGCCAGCAGCCAAGGACAGGGAGCGTCTAATGAAAAACTGTTTTTT. Residues: CASSQGQGASNEKLFF.

The chain recombines TRBV5-1 with TRBJ2-5; 10 bases agree with TRBD2. The J segment lost 1 base and the V segment lost 0 bases, leaving 6 bases of the junction unmatched. There are 17 residues in the CDR3. CDR1 is SGHRS and CDR2 is YFSETQ in the germline V gene. CDR3 amino acids: CASSLALTSGIQETQYF. For the CDR3, the DNA is TGCGCCAGCAGCTTGGCCCTCACTAGCGGGATCCAAGAGACCCAGTACTTC.

The chain uses TRBV19 and TRBJ1-1; no firm D call. V gave up 3 bases and J gave up 11 bases, with 19 bases separating them. Germline lookup yields CDR1 LNHDA and CDR2 SQIVND (reference sequence). The CDR3 loop spans 14 amino acids. The CDR3 bases are TGTGCCAGTAGTATTTTTCCGGGTCTCAACACGGCTTTCTTT. Protein sequence: CASSIFPGLNTAFF.

The chain employs TRBV19 and TRBJ1-4; unclear D gene. The CDR3 runs 16 residues. CDR1 and CDR2 from the germline V gene are LNHDA and SQIVND (reference sequence). V was trimmed by 6 bases and J by 0 bases, leaving 14 bases between them. CDR3 nucleotide sequence: TGTGCCAGTAGCGACGGACGGACTGCAACTAATGAAAAACTGTTTTTT. Its protein is CASSDGRTATNEKLFF. Based on the CDR3 plus reference TRBV19 and TRBJ1-4, the full variable domain is DGGITQSPKYLFRKEGQNVTLSCEQNLNHDAMYWYRQDPGQGLRLIYYSQIVNDFQKGDIAEGYSVSREKKESFPLTVTSAQKNPTAFYLCASSDGRTATNEKLFFGSGTQLSVL.

The chain links TRBV7-2 to TRBJ1-1; possible D gene TRBD1, 6 bases. V was pared by 5 bases and J by 2 bases, with 12 bases between. This CDR3 is built from 14 residues. Looked up from germline, CDR1 is SGHTA and CDR2 is FQGNSA. As DNA, the CDR3 is TGTGCCAGCAGCCCGGCGGACAGAAACACTGAAGCTTTCTTT. This gives the protein CASSPADRNTEAFF.

This clone was recorded only once. The chain carries TRBV28 and TRBJ1-3; TRBD1 agrees at 7 bases. The germline gives CDR1 MDHEN, CDR2 SYDVKM. The CDR3 sequence is 17 residues long. V lost 4 bases, J lost 0 bases, and 9 bases stayed unmatched. CDR3 amino acids: CASSSMGDSYSGNTIYF. The CDR3 bases are TGTGCCAGCAGTTCTATGGGGGACAGTTACTCTGGAAACACCATATATTTT.

The V and J genes are TRBV6-5 and TRBJ1-1; 7 nucleotides agree with TRBD1. The CDR3 sequence is 13 residues long. With V trimmed by 4 bases and J by 7 bases, 6 bases remained unmatched. The germline CDR1 and CDR2 sequences are MNHEY and SVGAGI. The CDR3 DNA follows: TGTGCCAGCAGTTCCAGGGGGGAAGGTGAAGCTTTCTTT. This gives the protein CASSSRGEGEAFF.

The chain links TRBV3-1 (or the pseudogene TRBV3-2) to TRBJ2-1; D remains unclear. Per the germline V gene, CDR1 is LGHDT and CDR2 is YNNKEL (reference sequence). V lost 2 bases to trimming and J lost 9 bases, with 14 bases between them. CDR3 length: 14 amino acids. The CDR3 is CASSQWISAFEQFF. Written as DNA, the CDR3 is TGTGCCAGCAGCCAATGGATTTCTGCTTTTGAGCAGTTCTTC.

The chain combines TRBV4-2 with TRBJ1-3; D call uncertain. This CDR3 has 13 amino acids. Per the germline V gene, CDR1 is LGHNA and CDR2 is YNFKEQ. V was cut by 8 bases and J by 4 bases, with 12 bases left in between. The CDR3 reads CASHMTSGNTIYF. CDR3 nucleotide sequence: TGTGCCAGCCATATGACGTCGGGAAACACCATATATTTT.

This chain joins TRBV29-1 and TRBJ2-7, with 7 bases matching TRBD2. After removal of 0 bases from V and 6 bases from J, the junction contained 5 bases not matched to a gene. The V gene's germline CDR1 is SQVTM and CDR2 ANQGSEA. CDR3 size: 13 residues. This CDR3 reads CSVEDRGRGEQYF. The CDR3 DNA sequence: TGCAGCGTTGAAGATCGCGGGAGAGGCGAGCAGTACTTC.

The chain employs TRBV4-3 and TRBJ2-7; 9 nucleotides line up with TRBD2. The CDR3 extends over 16 amino acids. J lost 2 bases, V lost 0 bases, and 5 bases had no gene match. Germline loops: CDR1 LGHNA, CDR2 YSLEER. Here the CDR3 reads CASSQDSAGGAYEQYF. Written as DNA, the CDR3 is TGCGCCAGCAGCCAAGATTCGGCGGGAGGGGCCTACGAGCAGTACTTC.

The CDR3 reads CASSETTGPETQYF. The CDR3 coding sequence is TGTGCCAGCAGCGAAACAACAGGGCCAGAGACCCAGTACTTC. The V and J genes are TRBV11-2 and TRBJ2-5; D possibly corresponds to TRBD1 (6 bases). Germline lookup yields CDR1 SGHAT and CDR2 FQNNGV. V was clipped by 5 bases and J by 4 bases, with 14 bases between them. The CDR3 totals 14 residues.